The rows below give T cell receptor beta chains drawn from one sample of a study of T-cell reconstitution after alpha-beta-depleted transplantation in children. TCRdb re-called the PCR reads through MiXCR, storing one row per CDR3 protein. The data contain fewer than 550,000 distinct CDR3 sequences, roughly 11% of them singletons. The specimen comprised PBMCs from the stem cell graft donor, sampled from the stem cell graft. The receptors originated from a human donor who donated a stem cell graft to a child with acute myeloid leukemia. Both conserved end residues are part of each CDR3. The order of the fields is clone size, V gene, J gene, CDR3 protein. Not all rows give a size; the values are once, few, many and, for expanded clones, a class.

few	TRBV5-8	TRBJ1-1	CASSLVPRGPHEAFF
many	TRBV4-3	TRBJ2-1	CASSQDPWEWVYNEQFF
-	TRBV6-5	TRBJ2-1	CASSYPGQGFDEQFF
-	TRBV5-1	TRBJ2-5	CASSSDRGFQYF
many	TRBV6-2/TRBV6-3	TRBJ2-3	CASSYTSPLAEGPRTDTQYF
few	TRBV7-2	TRBJ2-2	CASNRRRETPNTGELFF
few	TRBV5-1	TRBJ2-3	CASSLGLAGVSDTQYF
-	TRBV6-1	TRBJ2-7	CAGGQGAYEQYF
few	TRBV9	TRBJ1-4	CASSDGTGYNEKLFF
many	TRBV20-1	TRBJ2-1	CSAPGTFSSYNEQFF
few	TRBV5-1	TRBJ2-5	CASSLRQTYQETQYF
once	TRBV20-1	TRBJ2-7	CSADLTSGPDYEQYF
few	TRBV18	TRBJ1-5	CASSPLRVGSNQPQHF
-	TRBV20-1	TRBJ1-1	CSARRGDRDTEAFF
few	TRBV15	TRBJ2-5	CATSIRTGSQETQYF
-	TRBV20-1	TRBJ2-1	CSARGTGRGVYNEQFF
many	TRBV12-3/TRBV12-4	TRBJ1-2	CASSSSNYGYTF
-	TRBV5-1	TRBJ2-6	CASSLAGILTTGANVLTF
-	TRBV9	TRBJ2-3	CASSALDRVEDTQYF
many	TRBV6-1	TRBJ2-2	CASSLTGTGDTGELFF
many	TRBV12-3/TRBV12-4	TRBJ1-2	CASSPGSGYGYTF
few	TRBV20-1	TRBJ2-7	CSARDPGTGYEQYF
-	TRBV5-8	TRBJ1-5	CASSQTGRHQPQHF
few	TRBV24-1	TRBJ2-1	CATSDPGTAGTEQFF
-	TRBV7-6	TRBJ2-7	CASSKWDNSYEQYF
-	TRBV27	TRBJ2-7	CASSSSESPYEQYF
many	TRBV5-1	TRBJ1-2	CASSLAGQGSYGYTF
many	TRBV5-6	TRBJ2-1	CASSLPLYNEQFF
many	TRBV20-1	TRBJ1-5	CSAGGDLYSNQPQHF
-	TRBV18	TRBJ2-3	CASLPGGLAGFTDTQYF
-	TRBV21-1	TRBJ2-2	CASNRPGELFF
-	TRBV18	TRBJ1-6	CASSPTQVGGSPLHF
many	TRBV15	TRBJ1-6	CATSRGREDSPLHF
few	TRBV14	TRBJ2-2	CASSQVVLTGELFF
few	TRBV7-2	TRBJ2-3	CASRGLRRSTDTQYF
few	TRBV7-8	TRBJ2-2	CASSHKLDTGELFF
-	TRBV6-1	TRBJ2-1	CASTYGRGDEQFF
many	TRBV29-1	TRBJ2-2	CSVTARTGELFF
few	TRBV6-5	TRBJ2-2	CASSYWGGENTGELFF
few	TRBV5-5	TRBJ2-1	CASSSSGGLSYNEQFF
many	TRBV29-1	TRBJ2-7	CSVVPAGGGNEQYF
few	TRBV29-1	TRBJ2-7	CSAMKSYEQYF
few	TRBV7-2	TRBJ2-1	CASSFSGRLANEQFF
-	TRBV7-3	TRBJ2-1	CASSRGPSGGYNEQFF
-	TRBV12-3/TRBV12-4	TRBJ1-3	CASSHGSSGNTIYF